This entry lists 6 T cell receptor beta chains sequenced from one sample in a study of early T cells in non-severe SARS-CoV-2 infection. Each CDR3 protein gets one entry after TCRdb re-called the 5' RACE reads with MiXCR. The profile shows under 65,000 distinct CDR3 sequences, about 12% of them singletons. The sequenced sample was whole blood. These receptors were taken from an adult who was a healthcare worker with PCR-confirmed SARS-CoV-2 infection or an uninfected control (not recorded which).

The chain recombines TRBV11-2 with TRBJ2-5; 9 bases agree with TRBD2. Germline values: CDR1 SGHAT, CDR2 FQNNGV. The CDR3 has 14 amino acids. V lost 5 bases to trimming and J lost 5 bases; unmatched junction nucleotides: 6. The CDR3 here is CASSPRAGGETQYF. Written as DNA, the CDR3 is TGTGCCAGCAGCCCCCGGGCGGGAGGGGAGACCCAGTACTTC.

Of note for this clonotype: It may be a read error: a sequence one base away is much more abundant. The genes are TRBV11-2 and TRBJ2-2; a possible D gene is TRBD1 (6 bases). Germline V gene lookup returns CDR1 SGHAT and CDR2 FQNNGV. This CDR3 comprises 15 residues. This chain's CDR3 is CASSLEGANTGALFF. The CDR3 bases are TGTGCCAGCAGCTTAGAGGGGGCGAACACCGGGGCGCTGTTTTTT.

This chain's CDR3 is CSVLATNEKLFF. As DNA, the CDR3 is TGCAGCGTTCTTGCAACTAATGAAAAACTGTTTTTT. The chain links TRBV29-1 to TRBJ1-4; no firm D call. V was pared by 5 bases and J by 0 bases, with 4 bases between. Germline CDR1 is SQVTM and CDR2 is ANQGSEA. The CDR3 runs 12 residues.

This clonotype was observed a few times. The chain couples TRBV21-1 to TRBJ1-6; TRBD1 was called by the table and not checked on the DNA. TRBV21-1 is assigned pseudogene status. CDR3 size: 14 residues. This CDR3 reads CASSINRAGSPLHF. The CDR3 DNA reads TGTGCCAGCAGCATCAACAGGGCAGGCTCACCCCTCCACTTT.

This clonotype was observed many times. This chain links TRBV9 with TRBJ1-1; D is ambiguous. The length of the CDR3 is 13 residues. CDR1 is SGDLS, CDR2 YYNGEE, per germline. V was pared by 3 bases and J by 4 bases, with 10 bases between. The CDR3 sequence is CASSANPGTEAFF. CDR3 sequence (DNA): TGTGCCAGCAGCGCCAATCCGGGCACTGAAGCTTTCTTT. Looking up the rest from reference TRBV9 and TRBJ1-1 gives the full variable domain: DSGVTQTPKHLITATGQRVTLRCSPRSGDLSVYWYQQSLDQGLQFLIQYYNGEERAKGNILERFSAQQFPDLHSELNLSSLELGDSALYFCASSANPGTEAFFGQGTRLTVV.

This clonotype occurred many times. The chain employs TRBV27 and TRBJ1-5, with 8 nucleotides matching TRBD1. In germline, CDR1 is MNHEY, CDR2 SMNVEV (reference sequence). This CDR3 has 14 residues. The V gene end was trimmed by 5 bases and the J gene end by 5 bases; junction bases not matched to a gene: 5. For the CDR3, the DNA is TGTGCCAGCAGTCGGACAGGGACCTATCAGCCCCAGCATTTT. Translated: CASSRTGTYQPQHF.